This T cell receptor beta chain was identified during a study of cytomegalovirus exposure and HLA in healthy donors. Whole-study results and caveats: Cytomegalovirus status, reportedly, was diagnosed with high specificity and sensitivity by the classifier.

The germline V gene has CDR1 MDHEN and CDR2 SYDVKM. The V and J ends lost 6 bases and 7 bases, in that order; junction bases with no gene match: 9. The CDR3 is 14 residues long. The sample holds a few counts of this clone. No antigen is known for it. The PCR was carried out with 60 Vbeta primers and 13 Jbeta primers. The data were produced by immunoSEQ multiplex PCR, yet TCRdb's version contains in-frame clones alone and is incomplete. The sample yields about 160,000 clones, over 60% seen once. Sequenced input: PBMCs. The V gene is TRBV28, the J gene TRBJ1-5; TRBD1 agrees at 7 bases. This clonotype was obtained from a woman aged 25-40 years in good health and CMV-seronegative. In DNA form, the CDR3 reads TGTGCCAGCAGCACGAGGAGGGGGCACCAGCCCCAGCATTTT. Its protein product is CASSTRRGHQPQHF. The variable domain in full, completed from reference TRBV28 and TRBJ1-5, reads DVKVTQSSRYLVKRTGEKVFLECVQDMDHENMFWYRQDPGLGLRLIYFSYDVKMKEKGDIPEGYSVSREKKERFSLILESASTNQTSMYLCASSTRRGHQPQHFGDGTRLSIL.